This T cell receptor beta chain was observed in a study of cytomegalovirus exposure and HLA in healthy donors. Study-wide findings and caveats: Earlier results showed most TCR beta V segments being productive about 87% or about 30% of the time. The authors listed around 150 TCR beta chains as cytomegalovirus-associated. In most subjects, TCR beta sequences reportedly gave accurate predictions of HLA-A and HLA-B alleles. Later, an analysis found that common viral pathogens appeared to be linked with several of the most significant clusters.

A word on this clone: Its antigen is unknown.

CDR1 is LNHDA and CDR2 is SQIVND in the germline V gene (reference sequence). Trimming took off 7 bases at V and 3 bases at J, with 9 bases between the two ends. The CDR3 loop spans 13 amino acids. With 60 Vbeta and 13 Jbeta primers, the PCR was carried out. Produced via immunoSEQ multiplex PCR; TCRdb's table is partial and in-frame only. The table shows about 150,000 clones, with around 82% occurring only once. The clonotype originates from a woman in her fifties or sixties in good health and CMV-seropositive. The rearrangement uses TRBV19 and TRBJ2-2; D unclear. Specimen: PBMCs. The CDR3 sequence: CASNRADTGELFF. In nucleotides, the CDR3 is TGTGCCAGTAACAGAGCCGACACCGGGGAGCTGTTTTTT.